This TCR beta chain was observed in a study of cytotoxic CD8 clonotypes in ibrutinib-treated CLL. Study details: Across samples, productive templates numbered about 280,000 and productive rearrangements reached approximately 94,000 on average.

Worth noting for this clone: The antigen is not known.

The V gene end was trimmed by 4 bases and the J gene end by 0 bases; junction bases not matched to a gene: 8. The CDR3 loop spans 17 amino acids. CDR1 and CDR2 from the germline V gene are SNHLY and FYNNEI. Regarding the study as a whole: Clonality measured at baseline exceeded age-matched healthy donors, tracking circulating CD8+ T-cell counts.

Library input was approximately 2.1 micrograms of DNA from cryopreserved PBMCs. Depth targeted 1 in 200,000 to 1 in 1 million T cells, averaging around 9.5x coverage per clonotype. The repertoire was sequenced with immunoSEQ multiplex PCR; TCRdb's copy has only in-frame clones and lacks some. The table lists about 140,000 clones, roughly three quarters of them singletons. Source: PBMCs, taken after 24 months of ibrutinib treatment. The receptor's source is a human donor with chronic lymphocytic leukemia. The chain is built from TRBV2 and TRBJ2-2; 7 nucleotides align to TRBD1. In nucleotides, the CDR3 is TGTGCCAGCAGTGGCGGTGGTGGGACAGCGAACACCGGGGAGCTGTTTTTT. As protein: CASSGGGGTANTGELFF.